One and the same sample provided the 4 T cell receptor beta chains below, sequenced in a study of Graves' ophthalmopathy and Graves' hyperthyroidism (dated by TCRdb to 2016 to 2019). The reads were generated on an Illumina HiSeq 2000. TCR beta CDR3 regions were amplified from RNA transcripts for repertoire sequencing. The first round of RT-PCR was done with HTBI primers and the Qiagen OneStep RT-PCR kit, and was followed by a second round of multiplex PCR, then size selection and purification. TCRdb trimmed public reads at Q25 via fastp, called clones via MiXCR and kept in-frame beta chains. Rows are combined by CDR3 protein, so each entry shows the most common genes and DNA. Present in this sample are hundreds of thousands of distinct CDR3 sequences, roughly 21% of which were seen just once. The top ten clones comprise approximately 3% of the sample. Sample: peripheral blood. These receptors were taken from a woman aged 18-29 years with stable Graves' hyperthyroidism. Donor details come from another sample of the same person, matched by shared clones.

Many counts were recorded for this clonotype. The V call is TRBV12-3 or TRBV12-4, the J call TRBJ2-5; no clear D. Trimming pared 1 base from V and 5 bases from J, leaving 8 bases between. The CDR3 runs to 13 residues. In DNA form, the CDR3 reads TGTGCCAGCAGTTTAGAGCGTCGGGAGACCCAGTACTTC. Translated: CASSLERRETQYF.

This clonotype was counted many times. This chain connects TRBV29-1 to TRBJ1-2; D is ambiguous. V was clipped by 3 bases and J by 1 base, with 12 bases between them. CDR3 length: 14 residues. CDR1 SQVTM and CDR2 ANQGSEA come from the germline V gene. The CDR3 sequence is CSVDRQPDNYGYTF. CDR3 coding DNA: TGCAGCGTTGATAGGCAGCCGGATAACTATGGCTACACCTTC. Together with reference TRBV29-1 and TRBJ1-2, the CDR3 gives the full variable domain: SAVISQKPSRDICQRGTSLTIQCQVDSQVTMMFWYRQQPGQSLTLIATANQGSEATYESGFVIDKFPISRPNLTFSTLTVSNMSPEDSSIYLCSVDRQPDNYGYTFGSGTRLTVV.

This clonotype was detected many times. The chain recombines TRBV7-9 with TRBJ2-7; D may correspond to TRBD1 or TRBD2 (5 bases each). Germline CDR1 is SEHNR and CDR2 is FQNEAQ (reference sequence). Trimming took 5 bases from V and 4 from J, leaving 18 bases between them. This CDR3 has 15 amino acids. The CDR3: CASSLDGGTPYEQYF. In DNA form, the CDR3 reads TGTGCCAGCAGCCTAGACGGTGGGACCCCATACGAGCAGTACTTC.

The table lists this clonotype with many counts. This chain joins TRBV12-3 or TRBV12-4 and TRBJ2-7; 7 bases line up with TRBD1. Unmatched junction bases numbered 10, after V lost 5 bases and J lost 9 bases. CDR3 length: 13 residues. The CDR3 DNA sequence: TGTGCCAGCAGTCTCACACAGGGGTTGGGGCAGTACTTC. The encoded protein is CASSLTQGLGQYF.